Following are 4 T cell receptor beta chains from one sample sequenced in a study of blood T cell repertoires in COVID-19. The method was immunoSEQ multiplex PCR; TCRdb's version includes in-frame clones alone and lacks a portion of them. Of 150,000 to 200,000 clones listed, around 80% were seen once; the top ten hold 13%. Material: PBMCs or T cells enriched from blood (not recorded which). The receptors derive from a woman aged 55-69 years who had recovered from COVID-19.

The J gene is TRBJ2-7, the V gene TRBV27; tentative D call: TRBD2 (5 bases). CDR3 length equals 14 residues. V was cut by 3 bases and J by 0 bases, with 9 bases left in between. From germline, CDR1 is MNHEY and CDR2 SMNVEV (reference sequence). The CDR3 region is CASSLGEGSYEQYF. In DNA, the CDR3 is TGTGCCAGCAGTTTGGGAGAAGGCTCCTACGAGCAGTACTTC.

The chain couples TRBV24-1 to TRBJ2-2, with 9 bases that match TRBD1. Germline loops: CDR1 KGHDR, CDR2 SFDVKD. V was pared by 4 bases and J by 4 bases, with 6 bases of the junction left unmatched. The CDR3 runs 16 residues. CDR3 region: CATSDTGQGPTGELFF. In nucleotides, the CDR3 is TGTGCCACCAGTGACACGGGACAGGGTCCCACCGGGGAGCTGTTTTTT.

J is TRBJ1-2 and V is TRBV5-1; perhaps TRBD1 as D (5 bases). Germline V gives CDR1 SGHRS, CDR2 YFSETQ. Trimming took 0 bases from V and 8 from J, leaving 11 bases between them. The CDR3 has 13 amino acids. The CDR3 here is CASSLGQSRGYTF. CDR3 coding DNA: TGCGCCAGCAGCTTGGGACAGTCCAGGGGCTACACCTTC.

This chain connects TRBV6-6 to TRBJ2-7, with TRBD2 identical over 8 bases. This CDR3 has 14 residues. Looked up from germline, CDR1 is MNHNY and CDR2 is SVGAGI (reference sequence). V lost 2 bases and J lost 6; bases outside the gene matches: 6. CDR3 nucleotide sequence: TGTGCCAGCAGTTACACCGGGACTAGACTCGAGCAGTACTTC. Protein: CASSYTGTRLEQYF.